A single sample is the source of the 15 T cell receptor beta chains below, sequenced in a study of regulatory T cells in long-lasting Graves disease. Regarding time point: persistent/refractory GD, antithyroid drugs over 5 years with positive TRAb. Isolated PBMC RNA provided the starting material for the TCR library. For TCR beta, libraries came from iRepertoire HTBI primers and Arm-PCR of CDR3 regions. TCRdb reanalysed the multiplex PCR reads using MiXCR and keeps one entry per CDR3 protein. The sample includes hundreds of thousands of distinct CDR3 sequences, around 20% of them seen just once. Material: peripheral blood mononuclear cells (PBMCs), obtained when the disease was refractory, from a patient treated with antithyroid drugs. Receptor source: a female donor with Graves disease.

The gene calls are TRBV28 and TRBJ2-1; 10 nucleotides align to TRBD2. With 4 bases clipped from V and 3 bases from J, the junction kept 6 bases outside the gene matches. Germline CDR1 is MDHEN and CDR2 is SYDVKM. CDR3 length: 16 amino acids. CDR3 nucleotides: TGTGCCAGCAGTTCCCTAGCGGGAGTGTTCTACAATGAGCAGTTCTTC. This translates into CASSSLAGVFYNEQFF. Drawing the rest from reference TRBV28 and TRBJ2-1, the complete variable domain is DVKVTQSSRYLVKRTGEKVFLECVQDMDHENMFWYRQDPGLGLRLIYFSYDVKMKEKGDIPEGYSVSREKKERFSLILESASTNQTSMYLCASSSLAGVFYNEQFFGPGTRLTVL.

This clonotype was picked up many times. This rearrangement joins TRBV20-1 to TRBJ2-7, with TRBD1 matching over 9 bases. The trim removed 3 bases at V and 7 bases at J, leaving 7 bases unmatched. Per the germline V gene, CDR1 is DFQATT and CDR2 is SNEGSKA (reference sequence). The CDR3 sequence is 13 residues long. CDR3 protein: CSARRDRAGEQYF. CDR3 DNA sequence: TGCAGTGCTAGGCGGGACAGGGCGGGGGAGCAGTACTTC.

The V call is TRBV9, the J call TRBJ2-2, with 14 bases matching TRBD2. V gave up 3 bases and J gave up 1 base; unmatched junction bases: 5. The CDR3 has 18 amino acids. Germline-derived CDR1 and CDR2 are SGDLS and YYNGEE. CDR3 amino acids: CASSGLAGGRVNTGELFF. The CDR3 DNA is TGTGCCAGCAGCGGACTAGCGGGAGGGAGGGTGAACACCGGGGAGCTGTTTTTT.

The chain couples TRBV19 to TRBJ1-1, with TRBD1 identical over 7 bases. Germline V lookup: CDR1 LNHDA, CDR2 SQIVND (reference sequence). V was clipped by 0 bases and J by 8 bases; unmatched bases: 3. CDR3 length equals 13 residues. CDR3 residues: CASSIDGTVEAFF. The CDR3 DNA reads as TGTGCCAGTAGTATAGACGGGACAGTCGAAGCTTTCTTT.

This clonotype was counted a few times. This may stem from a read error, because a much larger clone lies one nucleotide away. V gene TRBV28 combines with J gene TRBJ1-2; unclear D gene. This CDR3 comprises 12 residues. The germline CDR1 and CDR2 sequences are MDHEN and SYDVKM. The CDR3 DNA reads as TGTGCCAGCAGTTTACAAGACTATGGCCACACCTTC. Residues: CASSLQDYGHTF.

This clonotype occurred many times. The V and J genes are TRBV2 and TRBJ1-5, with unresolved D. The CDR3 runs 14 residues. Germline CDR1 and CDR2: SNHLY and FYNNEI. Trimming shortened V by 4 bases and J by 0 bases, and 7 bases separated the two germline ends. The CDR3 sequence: CASSAGYSNQPQHF. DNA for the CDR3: TGTGCCAGCAGTGCAGGATATAGCAATCAGCCCCAGCATTTT.

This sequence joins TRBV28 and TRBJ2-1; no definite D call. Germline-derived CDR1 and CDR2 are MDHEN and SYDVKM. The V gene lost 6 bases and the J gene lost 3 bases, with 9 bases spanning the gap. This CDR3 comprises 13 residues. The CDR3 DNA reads TGTGCCAGCAGCCGACTGCTCTACAATGAGCAGTTCTTC. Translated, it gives CASSRLLYNEQFF.

In DNA form, the CDR3 reads TGTGCCAGTAGTATCCTAGGACAGGGTGCAGAGCCCCAGCATTTT. Residues: CASSILGQGAEPQHF. The chain uses TRBV19 and TRBJ1-5; 8 bases match TRBD1. The CDR3 has 15 amino acids. Trimming at V came to 3 bases and at J to 8 bases, leaving 9 bases not matched to a gene. Germline-derived CDR1 and CDR2 are LNHDA and SQIVND (reference sequence).

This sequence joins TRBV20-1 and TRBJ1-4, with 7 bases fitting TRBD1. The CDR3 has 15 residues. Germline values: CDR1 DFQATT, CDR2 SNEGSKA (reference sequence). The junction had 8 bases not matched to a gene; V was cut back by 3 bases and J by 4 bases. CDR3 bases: TGCAGTGCTAGCCCCACCGGGACAGATAATGAAAAACTGTTTTTT. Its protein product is CSASPTGTDNEKLFF.

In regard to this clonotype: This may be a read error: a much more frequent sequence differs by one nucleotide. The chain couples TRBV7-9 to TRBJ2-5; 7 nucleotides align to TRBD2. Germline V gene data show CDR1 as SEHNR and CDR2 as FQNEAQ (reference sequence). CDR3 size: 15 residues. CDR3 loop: CVSSLLATQGETQYF. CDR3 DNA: TGTGTCAGCAGCTTACTAGCGACTCAGGGAGAGACCCAGTACTTC.

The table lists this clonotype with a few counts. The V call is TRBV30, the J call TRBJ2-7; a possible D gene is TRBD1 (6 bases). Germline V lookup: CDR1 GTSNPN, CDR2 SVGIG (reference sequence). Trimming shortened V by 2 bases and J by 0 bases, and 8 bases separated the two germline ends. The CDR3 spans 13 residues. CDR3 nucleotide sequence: TGTGCCTGGAGTCCGGACAGCTCCTACGAGCAGTACTTC. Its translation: CAWSPDSSYEQYF. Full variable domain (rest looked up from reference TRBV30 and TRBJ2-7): SQTIHQWPATLVQPVGSPLSLECTVEGTSNPNLYWYRQAAGRGLQLLFYSVGIGQISSEVPQNLSASRPQDRQFILSSKKLLLSDSGFYLCAWSPDSSYEQYFGPGTRLTVT.

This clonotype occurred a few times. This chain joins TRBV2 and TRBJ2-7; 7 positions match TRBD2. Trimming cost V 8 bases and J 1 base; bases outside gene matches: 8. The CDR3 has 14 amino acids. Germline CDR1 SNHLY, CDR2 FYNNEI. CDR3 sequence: CASGELAPSYEQYF. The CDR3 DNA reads TGTGCCAGCGGGGAACTAGCGCCTTCCTACGAGCAGTACTTC.

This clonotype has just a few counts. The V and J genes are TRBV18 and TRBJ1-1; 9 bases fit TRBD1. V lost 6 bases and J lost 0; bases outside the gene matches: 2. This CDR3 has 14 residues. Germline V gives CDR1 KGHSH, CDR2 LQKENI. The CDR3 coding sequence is TGTGCCAGCTCGCGACAGGGGGTGAACACTGAAGCTTTCTTT. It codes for CASSRQGVNTEAFF.

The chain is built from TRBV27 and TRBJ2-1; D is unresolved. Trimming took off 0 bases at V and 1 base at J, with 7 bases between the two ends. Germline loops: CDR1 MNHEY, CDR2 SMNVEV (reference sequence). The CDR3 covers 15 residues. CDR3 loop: CASSLSTPSYNEQFF. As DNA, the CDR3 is TGTGCCAGCAGTTTATCCACACCTTCCTACAATGAGCAGTTCTTC.

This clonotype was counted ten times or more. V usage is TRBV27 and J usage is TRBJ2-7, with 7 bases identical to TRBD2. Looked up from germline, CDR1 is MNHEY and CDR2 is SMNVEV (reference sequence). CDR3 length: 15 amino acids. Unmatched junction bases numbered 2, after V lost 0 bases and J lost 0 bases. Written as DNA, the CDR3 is TGTGCCAGCAGTTTATCTGGGGACTACTCCTACGAGCAGTACTTC. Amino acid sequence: CASSLSGDYSYEQYF.